This passage covers 15 T cell receptor beta chains from one sample sequenced in a study of tumor-infiltrating lymphocytes in oesophageal squamous cell carcinoma. MiXCR, applied by TCRdb to the PCR reads, yields one record per CDR3 protein. The sample has roughly 6,300 distinct CDR3 sequences, approximately 16% seen once. Sequences were obtained from normal esophageal tissue next to the tumor. Source of these receptors: a male donor with esophageal squamous cell carcinoma.

This clonotype is categorized as medium-sized. The CDR3 sequence: CASSLIQGSPLHF. The CDR3 DNA is TGTGCCAGCAGTTTAATCCAGGGTTCACCCCTCCACTTT. The genes are TRBV27 and TRBJ1-6, with a tentative D call TRBD1 (5 bases). The CDR3 is 13 residues long. Between the trimmed V and J ends, which lost 2 bases and 9 bases, there was a span of 8 bases. The germline V gene has CDR1 MNHEY and CDR2 SMNVEV (reference sequence).

This clonotype was observed many times. The CDR3 loop reads CATSETSGGSDTQYF. The CDR3 DNA is TGTGCCACCAGTGAAACTAGCGGGGGTTCAGATACGCAGTATTTT. The chain carries TRBV24-1 and TRBJ2-3; the match to TRBD2 covers 11 bases. Germline-derived CDR1 and CDR2 are KGHDR and SFDVKD. This CDR3 comprises 15 residues. After removal of 4 bases from V and 4 bases from J, the junction contained 3 bases not matched to a gene.

This chain connects TRBV9 to TRBJ2-3, with a weak D call TRBD2 (5 bases). CDR1 is SGDLS and CDR2 is YYNGEE in the germline V gene. Deletions cut 1 base from V and 1 base from J, with 10 bases between. CDR3 length: 15 residues. Written as DNA, the CDR3 is TGTGCCAGCAGCGTATACGGGGTGGGCACAGATACGCAGTATTTT. Translation gives CASSVYGVGTDTQYF.

The chain combines TRBV2 with TRBJ2-7; TRBD1 matches at 9 bases. There are 14 residues in the CDR3. CDR1 is SNHLY, CDR2 FYNNEI, per germline. V shed 11 bases, J shed 3 bases, and the junction held 11 bases outside the gene matches. The CDR3 DNA sequence: TGTGCCGGATCGAGGGACAGGGTAGGCTACGAGCAGTACTTC. Its protein is CAGSRDRVGYEQYF.

This clonotype was seen at least ten times. The chain is built from TRBV6-1 and TRBJ1-2, with 10 bases fitting TRBD1. CDR3 length: 16 residues. The V segment lost 7 bases and the J segment 4 bases; nucleotides outside the gene matches: 12. Germline V gene sequence: CDR1 MNHNS, CDR2 SASEGT. CDR3 sequence reads: CASTMEGQGRIYGYTF. As DNA, the CDR3 is TGTGCCAGCACCATGGAGGGACAGGGGAGAATCTATGGCTACACCTTC.

This clonotype was detected ten times or more. The chain recombines TRBV2 with TRBJ2-1; TRBD1 matches 8 bases. Germline trimming cut 6 bases from V and 4 bases from J; bases unmatched to any gene: 8. Looked up from germline, CDR1 is SNHLY and CDR2 is FYNNEI. There are 15 residues in the CDR3. As DNA, the CDR3 is TGTGCCAGCAGGAAGGGACAGGACCATTACAATGAGCAGTTCTTC. Amino acid sequence: CASRKGQDHYNEQFF.

This clonotype was seen only a few times. This rearrangement joins TRBV19 to TRBJ2-1, with 8 bases that match TRBD2. Germline V gene data show CDR1 as LNHDA and CDR2 as SQIVND (reference sequence). This CDR3 has 15 residues. J gave up 6 bases and V 8 bases, and 12 bases lay outside the gene matches. CDR3: CASARGGSASNEQFF. CDR3 in DNA: TGTGCCAGTGCCCGGGGGGGGTCGGCCTCCAATGAGCAGTTCTTC.

As to this clonotype: An end of the junction does not agree with germline; a read error may underlie this. The chain combines TRBV5-1 with TRBJ2-7; D remains ambiguous. CDR3 length: 15 residues. Germline V gives CDR1 SGHRS, CDR2 YFSETQ. The CDR3 DNA reads TGCGCCAGCAGCTTGGAAGTCAGTTCTAATTCACCCCTCCACTTC. Translating it yields CASSLEVSSNSPLHF.

This chain uses TRBV10-2 with TRBJ1-5, with D possibly TRBD1 on 5 matching bases. Germline V CDR1 and CDR2: WSHSY, SAAADI. Trimming pared 6 bases from V and 6 bases from J, leaving 18 bases between. The CDR3 covers 15 residues. The CDR3 here is CASRVGPSTSQPQHF. The CDR3 DNA reads TGCGCCAGCAGGGTGGGACCATCAACTAGTCAGCCCCAGCATTTT.

The genes are TRBV19 and TRBJ2-2, with 7 nucleotides matching TRBD1. The CDR3 is made up of 15 amino acids. The germline CDR1 and CDR2 sequences are LNHDA and SQIVND (reference sequence). Trimming removed 4 bases from V and 4 bases from J; junction bases left unmatched: 6. The CDR3: CASSRETGITGELFF. As DNA, the CDR3 is TGTGCCAGTAGTAGGGAGACAGGGATCACCGGGGAGCTGTTTTTT.

Of note for this clonotype: A much larger clone sits a single nucleotide away, making a read error possible. The rearrangement joins TRBV6-1 to TRBJ2-1; 9 bases map to TRBD2. CDR1 and CDR2 from the germline V gene are MNHNS and SASEGT. This CDR3 has 11 amino acids. CDR3 protein: CAGGGGYEQFF. Written as DNA, the CDR3 is TGTGCTGGCGGGGGGGGCTACGAGCAGTTCTTC.

As concerns this clonotype: At one end, the junction sequence differs from germline, possibly due to a read error. The gene calls are TRBV7-3 and TRBJ2-3; 8 bases align to TRBD1. Germline loops: CDR1 SGHTA, CDR2 FQGTGA. The CDR3 extends over 11 amino acids. DNA for the CDR3: TGTGTCAGCAGCTTACAGGGGGAGCTGTATTTT. Encoded protein: CVSSLQGELYF.

In this sample, this clonotype turned up many times. A read error may be the cause here, since a much bigger clone is one base away. The rearrangement links TRBV7-3 to TRBJ2-7; TRBD2 is a possible D gene (6 bases). Trimming took off 5 bases at V and 7 bases at J, with 21 bases between the two ends. Germline V gives CDR1 SGHTA, CDR2 FQGTGA. The CDR3 sequence is 15 residues long. CDR3 nucleotide sequence: TGTGCCAGCAGCCCCGTGAGTAGCGGCTACAATGAGCAGTACTTC. Encoded protein: CASSPVSSGYNEQYF.

Concerning this clonotype itself: A much larger clone sits a single nucleotide away, making a read error possible. The chain recombines TRBV24-1 with TRBJ2-3; D might be TRBD1 (6 bases). The germline gives CDR1 KGHDR, CDR2 SFDVKD. V shed 1 base and J shed 14 bases, with 24 bases lying between them. The CDR3 has 16 residues. The CDR3 nucleotides are TGTGCCACCAGTGATTTACAGGGAACGAACACCGGGGAGCTGTATTTT. This encodes CATSDLQGTNTGELYF.

This clonotype was observed at least ten times. The rearrangement links TRBV5-6 to TRBJ2-7; D might be TRBD1 (5 bases). Germline CDR1 is SGHDT and CDR2 is YYEEEE. The CDR3 loop spans 14 amino acids. The V and J ends lost 0 bases and 1 base respectively, with 8 bases between them. CDR3 DNA sequence: TGTGCCAGCAGCTTGGTGGGGCCATCCTACGAGCAGTACTTC. This encodes CASSLVGPSYEQYF.